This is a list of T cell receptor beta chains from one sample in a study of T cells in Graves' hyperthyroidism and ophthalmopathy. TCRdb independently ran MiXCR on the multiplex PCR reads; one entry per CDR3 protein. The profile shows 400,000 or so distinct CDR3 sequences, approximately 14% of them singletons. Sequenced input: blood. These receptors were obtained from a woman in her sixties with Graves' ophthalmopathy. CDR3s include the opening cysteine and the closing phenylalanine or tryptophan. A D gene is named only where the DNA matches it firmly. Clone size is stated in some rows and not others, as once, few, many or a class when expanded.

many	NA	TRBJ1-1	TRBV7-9	CASSLGEGLNTEAFF	TGTGCCAGCAGCTTAGGGGAGGGTCTGAACACTGAAGCTTTCTTT
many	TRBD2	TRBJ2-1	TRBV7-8	CASSLGPDLAGARNEQFF	TGTGCCAGCAGCCTAGGGCCCGATTTAGCGGGAGCTAGGAATGAGCAGTTCTTC
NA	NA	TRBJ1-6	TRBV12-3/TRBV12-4	CASSLRQGTSPLHF	TGTGCCAGCAGTTTGCGGCAGGGGACTTCACCCCTCCACTTT
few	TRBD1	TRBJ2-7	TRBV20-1	CSATTGGKSYEQYF	TGCAGTGCGACCACAGGGGGCAAGTCCTACGAGCAGTACTTC
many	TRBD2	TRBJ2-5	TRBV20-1	CSARELAGGPETQYF	TGCAGTGCTAGAGAACTAGCGGGAGGGCCCGAGACCCAGTACTTC
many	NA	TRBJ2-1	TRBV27	CASSLSGGPIYNEQFF	TGTGCCAGCAGTTTATCGGGGGGACCGATCTACAATGAGCAGTTCTTC
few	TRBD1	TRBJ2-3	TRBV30	CAWSPSPPGQHTDTQYF	TGTGCCTGGAGTCCCAGTCCTCCGGGACAGCACACAGATACGCAGTATTTT
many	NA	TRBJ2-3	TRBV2	CASRGGGTDTQYF	TGTGCCAGCAGAGGCGGGGGCACAGATACGCAGTATTTT
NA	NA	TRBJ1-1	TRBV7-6	CASSNRRNGDTEAFF	TGTGCCAGCAGTAACAGGCGGAATGGAGACACTGAAGCTTTCTTT
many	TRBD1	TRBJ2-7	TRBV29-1	CSVADRGRGEQYF	TGCAGCGTTGCGGACAGGGGGCGAGGCGAGCAGTACTTC
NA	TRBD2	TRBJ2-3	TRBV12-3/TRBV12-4	CASSPLAGGPSDTQYF	TGTGCCAGCAGTCCCTTAGCGGGAGGGCCGTCAGATACGCAGTATTTT
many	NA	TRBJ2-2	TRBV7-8	CASSLFWSGTGELFF	TGTGCCAGCAGCCTTTTTTGGAGCGGCACCGGGGAGCTGTTTTTT
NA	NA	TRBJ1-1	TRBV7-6	CASSPLPGQPNTEAFF	TGTGCCAGCAGCCCACTCCCGGGACAACCCAACACTGAAGCTTTCTTT
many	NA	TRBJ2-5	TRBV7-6	CASSLGVDGETQYF	TGTGCCAGCAGCTTAGGGGTAGATGGGGAGACCCAGTACTTC
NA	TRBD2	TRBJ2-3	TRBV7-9	CASSPMTSGLGDTQYF	TGTGCCAGCAGCCCGATGACTAGCGGACTTGGGGATACGCAGTATTTT
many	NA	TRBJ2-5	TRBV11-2	CASSLVRYQETQYF	TGTGCCAGCAGCTTGGTCCGGTACCAAGAGACCCAGTACTTC
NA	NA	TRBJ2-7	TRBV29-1	CSVGPRLGDEQYF	TGCAGCGTGGGGCCGCGGCTGGGGGACGAGCAGTACTTC
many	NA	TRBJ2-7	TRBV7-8	CASSLSGPQYF	TGTGCCAGCAGCTTATCGGGGCCGCAGTACTTC
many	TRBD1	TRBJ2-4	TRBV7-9	CASSLNGPDRVYF	TGTGCCAGCAGCTTAAACGGGCCGGACAGGGTGTACTTC
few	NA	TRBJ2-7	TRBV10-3	CAISAHGGPEDEQYF	TGTGCCATCAGCGCCCACGGGGGTCCCGAGGACGAGCAGTACTTC
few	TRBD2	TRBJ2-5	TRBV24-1	CATSDPGGDETQYF	TGTGCCACCAGTGATCCGGGAGGGGATGAGACCCAGTACTTC
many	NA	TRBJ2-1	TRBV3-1	CASSPSTGRPYNEQFF	TGTGCCAGCAGCCCTTCGACAGGGAGGCCCTACAATGAGCAGTTCTTC
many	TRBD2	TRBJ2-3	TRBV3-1	CASSLPTSAGVGDTQYF	TGTGCCAGCAGCCTCCCCACTAGCGCGGGAGTGGGAGATACGCAGTATTTT
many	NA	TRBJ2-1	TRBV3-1	CASSPRTTYNEQFF	TGTGCCAGCAGCCCCCGGACAACCTACAATGAGCAGTTCTTC
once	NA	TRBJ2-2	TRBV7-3	CASSLSVLGRGTGELFF	TGTGCCAGCAGCTTATCGGTGTTAGGGAGAGGCACCGGGGAGCTGTTTTTT
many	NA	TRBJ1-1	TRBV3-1	CASGGRTEAFF	TGTGCCAGCGGTGGTCGGACTGAAGCTTTCTTT
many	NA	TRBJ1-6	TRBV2	CASSEALPNQVHF	TGTGCCAGCAGTGAAGCGCTTCCGAATCAGGTCCACTTT
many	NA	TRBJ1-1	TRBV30	CAWSQSYMNTEAFF	TGTGCCTGGAGTCAAAGCTACATGAACACTGAAGCTTTCTTT
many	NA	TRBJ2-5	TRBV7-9	CASRLGGGPQETQYF	TGTGCCAGCAGGCTGGGAGGGGGACCACAAGAGACCCAGTACTTC
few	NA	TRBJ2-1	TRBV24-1	CATSDSGWEQFF	TGTGCCACCAGTGACTCAGGGTGGGAGCAGTTCTTC
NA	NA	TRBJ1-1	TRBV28	CASLGAGNTEAFF	TGTGCCAGCTTGGGGGCTGGGAACACTGAAGCTTTCTTT
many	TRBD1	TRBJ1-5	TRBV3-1	CASSQGQGGQPQHF	TGTGCCAGCAGCCAAGGACAGGGTGGACAGCCCCAGCATTTT
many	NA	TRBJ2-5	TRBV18	CASSPPGSTGTQYF	TGTGCCAGCTCACCACCGGGCAGCACGGGGACCCAGTACTTC
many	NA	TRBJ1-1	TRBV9	CASSVEAFMNTEAFF	TGTGCCAGCAGCGTAGAGGCGTTCATGAACACTGAAGCTTTCTTT
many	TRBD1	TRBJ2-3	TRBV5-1	CASSGGQVASTDTQYF	TGCGCCAGCAGCGGAGGACAGGTAGCTAGCACAGATACGCAGTATTTT
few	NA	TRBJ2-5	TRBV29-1	CSVTRDFSPTQYF	TGCAGCGTTACGAGGGACTTCTCACCGACCCAGTACTTC
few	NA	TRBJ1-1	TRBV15	CATSRDPPGPLNTEAFF	TGTGCCACCAGCAGAGATCCTCCGGGACCGCTGAACACTGAAGCTTTCTTT
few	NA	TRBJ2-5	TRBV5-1	CASSLGMGQETQYF	TGCGCCAGCAGCTTGGGAATGGGCCAAGAGACCCAGTACTTC
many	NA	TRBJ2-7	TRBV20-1	CSASDRRDNSYEQYF	TGCAGTGCTAGTGACCGGCGGGACAACTCCTACGAGCAGTACTTC
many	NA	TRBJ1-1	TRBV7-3	CASSLTPSTEAFF	TGTGCCAGCAGCTTAACTCCCTCCACTGAAGCTTTCTTT
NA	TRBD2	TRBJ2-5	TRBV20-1	CSARPLAGWYQETQYF	TGCAGTGCTAGACCCCTAGCGGGGTGGTACCAAGAGACCCAGTACTTC
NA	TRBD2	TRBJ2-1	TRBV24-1	CATSPTSGRGGDEQFF	TGTGCCACCTCCCCGACTAGCGGGAGAGGGGGAGATGAGCAGTTCTTC
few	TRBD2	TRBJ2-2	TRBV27	CASSLEPTSAGELFF	TGTGCCAGCAGTCTCGAACCTACTAGCGCAGGGGAGCTGTTTTTT
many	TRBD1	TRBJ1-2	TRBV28	CASSLYDRAIGYTF	TGTGCCAGCAGTTTATACGACAGGGCTATCGGCTACACCTTC
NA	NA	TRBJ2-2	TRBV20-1	CSARNAGYWNTGELFF	TGCAGTGCCAGGAACGCGGGATACTGGAACACCGGGGAGCTGTTTTTT
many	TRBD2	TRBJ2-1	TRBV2	CASSALAGGNNEQFF	TGTGCCAGCAGTGCCCTAGCGGGAGGGAACAATGAGCAGTTCTTC
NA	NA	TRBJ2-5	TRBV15	CATSRDISFDSQETQYF	TGTGCCACCAGCAGAGATATTTCGTTCGACAGCCAAGAGACCCAGTACTTC
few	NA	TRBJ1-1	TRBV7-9	CASSKQGPNTEAFF	TGTGCCAGCAGCAAACAGGGTCCGAACACTGAAGCTTTCTTT
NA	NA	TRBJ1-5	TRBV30	CAWEKGLNQPQHF	TGTGCCTGGGAGAAGGGACTAAATCAGCCCCAGCATTTT
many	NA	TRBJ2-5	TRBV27	CASSRQVGETQYF	TGTGCCAGCAGTCGACAGGTTGGGGAGACCCAGTACTTC
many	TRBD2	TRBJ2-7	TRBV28	CASSLKGRGAYEQYF	TGTGCCAGCAGTTTAAAAGGCCGGGGGGCCTACGAGCAGTACTTC
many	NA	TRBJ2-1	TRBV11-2	CASSPLEGGNEQFF	TGTGCCAGCAGCCCCCTGGAGGGGGGCAATGAGCAGTTCTTC
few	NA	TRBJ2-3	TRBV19	CASSILGRTDTQYF	TGTGCCAGTAGTATCTTGGGGCGAACAGATACGCAGTATTTT
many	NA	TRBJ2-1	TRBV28	CASSLGTGPHGEQFF	TGTGCCAGCAGTTTAGGGACCGGGCCCCACGGTGAGCAGTTCTTC
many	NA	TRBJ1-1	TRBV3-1	CASSQDRGQGNTEAFF	TGTGCCAGCAGCCAAGATCGGGGGCAGGGGAACACTGAAGCTTTCTTT